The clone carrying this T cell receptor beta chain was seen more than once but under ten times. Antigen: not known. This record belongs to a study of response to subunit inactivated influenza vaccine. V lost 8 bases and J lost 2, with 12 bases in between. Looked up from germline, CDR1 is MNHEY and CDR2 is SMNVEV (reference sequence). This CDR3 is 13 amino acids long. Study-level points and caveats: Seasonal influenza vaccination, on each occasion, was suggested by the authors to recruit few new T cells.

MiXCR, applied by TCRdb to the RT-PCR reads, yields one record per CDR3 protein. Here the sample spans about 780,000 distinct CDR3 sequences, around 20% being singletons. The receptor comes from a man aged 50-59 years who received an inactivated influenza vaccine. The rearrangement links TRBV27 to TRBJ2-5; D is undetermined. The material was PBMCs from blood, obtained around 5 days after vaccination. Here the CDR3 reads CASSTRPQETQYF. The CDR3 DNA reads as TGTGCCAGCTCAACCCGACCACAAGAGACCCAGTACTTC.